This TCR beta chain appears in the sequencing data of a study of shared clonotypes between healthy human individuals. Study observations and caveats: An expected dependence of interdonor clonotype sharing on sequencing depth was noted.

Replicate PCRs from sorted subsets contained approximately 200 ng DNA, which is some 32,000 T cell genomes. Repertoires were generated with immunoSEQ multiplex PCR, while TCRdb's copy carries only in-frame clones and drops some. The repertoire holds roughly 2,300,000 clones, with roughly 90% as singletons. On this clone itself: Its target is unknown. The same CDR3 is also encoded by other DNA sequences in this sample.

In germline, CDR1 is SGHNT, CDR2 YYREEE (reference sequence). Trimming took 2 bases from V and 4 from J; bases not matched to a gene: 3. This CDR3 comprises 14 residues. Negatively enriched CD4+ T cells were divided by CD45RA into naive and memory. This TCR came from a man younger than 30 in good health. Some clones in this sample may be carry-over from other donors' samples. Material: naive CD4+ T cells from PBMCs. The subset here: CD45RA+ positively selected. The chain carries TRBV5-4 and TRBJ1-5; 7 bases map to TRBD1. The CDR3 region has the DNA TGTGCCAGCAGCTTAGGGGGCGGGAATCAGCCCCAGCATTTT. Its translation is CASSLGGGNQPQHF.